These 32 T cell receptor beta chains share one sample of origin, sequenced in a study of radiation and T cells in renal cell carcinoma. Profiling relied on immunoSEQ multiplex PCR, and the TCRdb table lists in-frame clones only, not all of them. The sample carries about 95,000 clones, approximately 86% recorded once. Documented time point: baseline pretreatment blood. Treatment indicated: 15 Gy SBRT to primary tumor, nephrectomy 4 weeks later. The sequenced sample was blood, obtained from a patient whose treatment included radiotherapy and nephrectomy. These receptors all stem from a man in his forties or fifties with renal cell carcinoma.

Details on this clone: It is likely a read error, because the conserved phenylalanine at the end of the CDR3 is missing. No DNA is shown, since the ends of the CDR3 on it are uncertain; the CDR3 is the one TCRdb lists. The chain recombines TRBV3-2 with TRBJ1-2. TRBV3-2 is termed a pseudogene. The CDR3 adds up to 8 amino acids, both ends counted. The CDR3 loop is CASSPGTV.

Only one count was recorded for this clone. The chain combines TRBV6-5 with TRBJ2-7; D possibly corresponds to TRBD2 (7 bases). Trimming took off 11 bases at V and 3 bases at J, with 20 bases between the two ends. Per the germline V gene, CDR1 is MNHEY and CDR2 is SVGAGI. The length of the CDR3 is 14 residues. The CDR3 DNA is TGTGCCGCGAGCGGGACAACTTCATTCTACGAGCAGTACTTC. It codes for CAASGTTSFYEQYF.

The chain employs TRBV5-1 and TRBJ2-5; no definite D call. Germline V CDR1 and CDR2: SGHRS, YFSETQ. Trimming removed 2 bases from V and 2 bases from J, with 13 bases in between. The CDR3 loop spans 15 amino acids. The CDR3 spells CASSFAAGLQETQYF. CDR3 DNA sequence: TGCGCCAGCAGCTTCGCCGCCGGGTTGCAAGAGACCCAGTACTTC.

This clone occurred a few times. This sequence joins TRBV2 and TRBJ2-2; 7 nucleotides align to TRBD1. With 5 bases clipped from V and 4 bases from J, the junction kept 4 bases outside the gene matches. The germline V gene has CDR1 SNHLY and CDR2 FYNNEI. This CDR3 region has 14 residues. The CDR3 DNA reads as TGTGCCAGCAGTCCCGACAGGGTCACCGGGGAGCTGTTTTTT. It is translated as CASSPDRVTGELFF.

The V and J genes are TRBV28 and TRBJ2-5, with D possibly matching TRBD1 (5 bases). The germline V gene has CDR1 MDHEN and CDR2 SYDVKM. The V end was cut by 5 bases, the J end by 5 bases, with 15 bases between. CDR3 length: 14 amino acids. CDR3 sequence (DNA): TGTGCCAGCAGTCGACAGAGTATGGGGGAGACCCAGTACTTC. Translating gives CASSRQSMGETQYF.

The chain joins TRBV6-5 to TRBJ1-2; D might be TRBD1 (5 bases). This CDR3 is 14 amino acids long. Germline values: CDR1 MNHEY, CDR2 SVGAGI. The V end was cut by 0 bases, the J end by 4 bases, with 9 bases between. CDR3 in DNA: TGTGCCAGCAGTTACTCGGACACCCGCTATGGCTACACCTTC. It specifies CASSYSDTRYGYTF.

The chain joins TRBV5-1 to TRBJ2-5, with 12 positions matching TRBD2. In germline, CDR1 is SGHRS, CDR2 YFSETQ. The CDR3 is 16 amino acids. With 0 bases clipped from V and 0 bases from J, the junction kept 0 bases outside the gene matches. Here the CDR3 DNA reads TGCGCCAGCAGCTTGGGACTAGCGGGAGACCAAGAGACCCAGTACTTC. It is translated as CASSLGLAGDQETQYF.

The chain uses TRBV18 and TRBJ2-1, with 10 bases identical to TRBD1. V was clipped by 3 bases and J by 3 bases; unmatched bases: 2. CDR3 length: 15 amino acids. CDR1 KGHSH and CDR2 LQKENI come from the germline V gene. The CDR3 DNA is TGTGCCAGCTCACCGGGGACAGGGGTCTACAATGAGCAGTTCTTC. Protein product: CASSPGTGVYNEQFF.

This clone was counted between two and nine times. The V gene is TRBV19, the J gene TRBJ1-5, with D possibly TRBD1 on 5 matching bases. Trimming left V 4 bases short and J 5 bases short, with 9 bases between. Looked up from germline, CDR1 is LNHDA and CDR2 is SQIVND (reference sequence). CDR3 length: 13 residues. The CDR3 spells CASSTPGDQPQHF. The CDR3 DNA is TGTGCCAGTAGTACCCCGGGGGATCAGCCCCAGCATTTT.

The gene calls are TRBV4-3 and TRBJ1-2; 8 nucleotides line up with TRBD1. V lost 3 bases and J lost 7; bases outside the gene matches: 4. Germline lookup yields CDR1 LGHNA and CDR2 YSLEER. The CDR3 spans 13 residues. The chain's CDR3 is CASSQLTGGGYTF. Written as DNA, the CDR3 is TGCGCCAGCAGCCAGCTAACAGGGGGTGGCTACACCTTC.

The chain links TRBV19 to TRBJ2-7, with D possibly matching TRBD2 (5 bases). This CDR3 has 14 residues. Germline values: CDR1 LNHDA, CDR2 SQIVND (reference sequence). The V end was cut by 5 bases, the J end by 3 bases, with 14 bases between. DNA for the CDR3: TGTGCCAGTAGTCCCGGCGGGTGGAGCTACGAGCAGTACTTC. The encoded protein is CASSPGGWSYEQYF. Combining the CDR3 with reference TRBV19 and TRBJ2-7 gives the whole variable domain DGGITQSPKYLFRKEGQNVTLSCEQNLNHDAMYWYRQDPGQGLRLIYYSQIVNDFQKGDIAEGYSVSREKKESFPLTVTSAQKNPTAFYLCASSPGGWSYEQYFGPGTRLTVT.

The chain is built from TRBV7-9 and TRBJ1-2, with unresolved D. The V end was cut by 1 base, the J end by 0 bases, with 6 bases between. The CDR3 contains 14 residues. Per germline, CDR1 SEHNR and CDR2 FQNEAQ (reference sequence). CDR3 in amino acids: CASSLDGSNYGYTF. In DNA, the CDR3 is TGTGCCAGCAGCTTAGATGGATCTAACTATGGCTACACCTTC.

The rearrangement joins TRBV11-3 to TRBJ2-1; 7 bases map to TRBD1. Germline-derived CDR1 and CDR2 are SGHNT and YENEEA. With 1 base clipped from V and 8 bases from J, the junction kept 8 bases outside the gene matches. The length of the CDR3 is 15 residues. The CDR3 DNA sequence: TGTGCCAGCAGCTTAGGACAGGGCCCTCGGGATGAGCAGTTCTTC. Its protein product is CASSLGQGPRDEQFF.

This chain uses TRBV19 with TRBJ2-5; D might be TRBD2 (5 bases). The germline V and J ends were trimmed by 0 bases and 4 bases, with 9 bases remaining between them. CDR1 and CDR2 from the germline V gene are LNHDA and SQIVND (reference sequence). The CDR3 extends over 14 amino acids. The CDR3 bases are TGTGCCAGTAGTATAGATTTCGGAGGAGAGACCCAGTACTTC. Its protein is CASSIDFGGETQYF.

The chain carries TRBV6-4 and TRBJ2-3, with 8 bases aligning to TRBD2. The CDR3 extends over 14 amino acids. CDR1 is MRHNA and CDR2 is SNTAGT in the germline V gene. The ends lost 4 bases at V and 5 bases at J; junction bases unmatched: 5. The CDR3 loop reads CASSGSGEKDTQYF. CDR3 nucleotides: TGTGCCAGCAGTGGTAGCGGGGAAAAAGATACGCAGTATTTT.

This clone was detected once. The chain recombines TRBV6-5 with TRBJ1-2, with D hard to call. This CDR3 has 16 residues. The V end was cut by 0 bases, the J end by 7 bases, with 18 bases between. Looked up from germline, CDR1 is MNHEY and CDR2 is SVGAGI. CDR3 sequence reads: CASSYSIGFGASGYTF. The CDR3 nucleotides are TGTGCCAGCAGTTACTCCATCGGCTTCGGAGCTTCTGGCTACACCTTC.

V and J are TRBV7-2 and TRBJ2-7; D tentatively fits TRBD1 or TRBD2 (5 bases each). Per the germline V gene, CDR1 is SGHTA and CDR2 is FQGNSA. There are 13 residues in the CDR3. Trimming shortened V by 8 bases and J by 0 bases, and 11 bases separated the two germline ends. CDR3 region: CASGGPGSYEQYF. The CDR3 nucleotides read TGTGCCAGCGGGGGACCGGGCTCCTACGAGCAGTACTTC.

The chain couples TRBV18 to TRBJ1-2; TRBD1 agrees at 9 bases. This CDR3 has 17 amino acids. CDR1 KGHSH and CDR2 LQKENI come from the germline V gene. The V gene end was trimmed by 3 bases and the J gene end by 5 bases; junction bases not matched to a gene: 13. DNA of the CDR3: TGTGCCAGCTCACCTCCGAATACTGGGACAGGGAAGTATGGCTACACCTTC. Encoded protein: CASSPPNTGTGKYGYTF.

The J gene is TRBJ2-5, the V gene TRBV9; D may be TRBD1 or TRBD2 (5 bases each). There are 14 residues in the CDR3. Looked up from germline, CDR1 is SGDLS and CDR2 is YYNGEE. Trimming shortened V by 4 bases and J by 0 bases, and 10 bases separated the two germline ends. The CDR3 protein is CASSQGPNQETQYF. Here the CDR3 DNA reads TGTGCCAGCAGCCAGGGACCGAACCAAGAGACCCAGTACTTC.

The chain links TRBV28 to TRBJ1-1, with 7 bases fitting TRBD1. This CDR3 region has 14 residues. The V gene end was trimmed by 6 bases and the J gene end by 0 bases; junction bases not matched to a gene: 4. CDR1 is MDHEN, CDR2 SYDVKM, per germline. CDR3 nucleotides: TGTGCCAGCAGACCACAGGGGCTGAACACTGAAGCTTTCTTT. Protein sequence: CASRPQGLNTEAFF.

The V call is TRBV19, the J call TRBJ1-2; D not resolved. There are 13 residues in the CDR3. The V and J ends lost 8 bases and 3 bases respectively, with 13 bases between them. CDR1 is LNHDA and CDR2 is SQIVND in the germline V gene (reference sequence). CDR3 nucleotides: TGTGCCAGTGGCGTGGTTTTTGACTATGGCTACACCTTC. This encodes CASGVVFDYGYTF.

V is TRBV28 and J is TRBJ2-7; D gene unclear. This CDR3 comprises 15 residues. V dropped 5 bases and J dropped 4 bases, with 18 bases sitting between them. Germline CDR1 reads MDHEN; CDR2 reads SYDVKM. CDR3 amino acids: CASSPPDLNRYEQYF. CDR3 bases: TGTGCCAGCAGTCCTCCGGATCTCAATCGTTACGAGCAGTACTTC.

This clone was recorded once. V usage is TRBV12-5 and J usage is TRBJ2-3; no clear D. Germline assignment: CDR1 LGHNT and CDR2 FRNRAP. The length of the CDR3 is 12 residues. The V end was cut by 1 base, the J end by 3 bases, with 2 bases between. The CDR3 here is CASGLDTDTQYF. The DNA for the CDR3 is TGTGCTAGTGGTTTGGATACAGATACGCAGTATTTT. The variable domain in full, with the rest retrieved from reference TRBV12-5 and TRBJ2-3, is DARVTQTPRHKVTEMGQEVTMRCQPILGHNTVFWYRQTMMQGLELLAYFRNRAPLDDSGMPKDRFSAEMPDATLATLKIQPSEPRDSAVYFCASGLDTDTQYFGPGTRLTVL.

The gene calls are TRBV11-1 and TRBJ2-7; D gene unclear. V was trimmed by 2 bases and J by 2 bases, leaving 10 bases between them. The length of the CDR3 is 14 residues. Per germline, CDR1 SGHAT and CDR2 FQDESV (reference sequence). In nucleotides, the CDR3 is TGTGCCAGCAGCTTATCAGACCGTACCTACGAGCAGTACTTC. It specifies CASSLSDRTYEQYF.

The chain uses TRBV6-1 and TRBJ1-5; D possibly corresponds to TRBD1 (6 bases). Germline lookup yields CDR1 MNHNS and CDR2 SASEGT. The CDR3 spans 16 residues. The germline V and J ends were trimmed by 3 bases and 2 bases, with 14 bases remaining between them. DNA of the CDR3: TGTGCCAGCAGTGACTTCGTGGGGGGCGGCAATCAGCCCCAGCATTTT. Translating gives CASSDFVGGGNQPQHF.

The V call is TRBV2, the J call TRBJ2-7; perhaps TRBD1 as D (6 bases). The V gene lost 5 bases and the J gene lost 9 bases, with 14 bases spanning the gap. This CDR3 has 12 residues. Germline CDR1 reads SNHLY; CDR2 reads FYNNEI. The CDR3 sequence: CASSSDRQSQYF. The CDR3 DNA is TGTGCCAGCAGTTCCGACAGGCAGTCGCAGTACTTC.

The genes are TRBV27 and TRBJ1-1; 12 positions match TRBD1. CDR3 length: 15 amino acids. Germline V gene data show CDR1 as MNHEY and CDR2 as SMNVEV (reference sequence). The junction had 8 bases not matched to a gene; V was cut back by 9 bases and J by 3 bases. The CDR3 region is CASTPGQGAYTEAFF. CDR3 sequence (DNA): TGTGCCAGTACCCCGGGACAGGGGGCATACACTGAAGCTTTCTTT.

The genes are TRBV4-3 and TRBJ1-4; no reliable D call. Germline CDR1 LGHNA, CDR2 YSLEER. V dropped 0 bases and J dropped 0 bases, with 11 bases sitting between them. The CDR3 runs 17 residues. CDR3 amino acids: CASSQDRGIATNEKLFF. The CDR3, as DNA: TGCGCCAGCAGCCAAGATCGAGGAATTGCAACTAATGAAAAACTGTTTTTT.

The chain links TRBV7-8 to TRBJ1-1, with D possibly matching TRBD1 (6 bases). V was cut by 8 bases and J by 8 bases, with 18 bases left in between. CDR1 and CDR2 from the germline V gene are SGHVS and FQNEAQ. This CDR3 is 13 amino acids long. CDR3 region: CASAGQWVAEAFF. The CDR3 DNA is TGTGCCAGCGCCGGACAGTGGGTCGCGGAAGCTTTCTTT.

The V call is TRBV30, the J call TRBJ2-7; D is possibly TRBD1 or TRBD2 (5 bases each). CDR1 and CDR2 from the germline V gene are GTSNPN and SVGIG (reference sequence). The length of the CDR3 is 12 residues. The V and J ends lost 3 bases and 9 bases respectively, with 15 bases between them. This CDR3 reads CAWSPSRDPQYF. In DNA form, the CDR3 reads TGTGCCTGGAGCCCGAGCCGGGACCCGCAGTACTTC.

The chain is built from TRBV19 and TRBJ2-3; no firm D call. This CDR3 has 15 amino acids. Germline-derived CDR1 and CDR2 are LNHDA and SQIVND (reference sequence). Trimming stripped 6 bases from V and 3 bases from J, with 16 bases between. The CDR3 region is CASSQRAGETDTQYF. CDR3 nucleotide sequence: TGTGCCAGTAGCCAAAGGGCTGGAGAAACAGATACGCAGTATTTT.

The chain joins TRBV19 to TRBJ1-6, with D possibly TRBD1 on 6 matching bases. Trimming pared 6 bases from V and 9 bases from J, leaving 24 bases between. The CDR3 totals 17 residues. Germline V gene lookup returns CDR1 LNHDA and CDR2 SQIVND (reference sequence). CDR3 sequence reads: CASSGGGGPRGSSPLHF. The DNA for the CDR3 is TGTGCCAGTAGCGGAGGGGGAGGACCGAGAGGTAGTTCACCCCTCCACTTT. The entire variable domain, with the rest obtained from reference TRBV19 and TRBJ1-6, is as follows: DGGITQSPKYLFRKEGQNVTLSCEQNLNHDAMYWYRQDPGQGLRLIYYSQIVNDFQKGDIAEGYSVSREKKESFPLTVTSAQKNPTAFYLCASSGGGGPRGSSPLHFGNGTRLTVT.